Listed here are 6 T cell receptor beta chains from one sample, sequenced in a study of blood T cell repertoires in COVID-19. Clones were read by immunoSEQ multiplex PCR, and TCRdb kept only the in-frame ones, dropping some. The sample consists of around 100,000 clones, 80% to 85% of them appearing once. The sample was peripheral blood. These receptors were obtained from an older man with acute or convalescent COVID-19.

V and J are TRBV7-9 and TRBJ1-2, with TRBD1 as a possible D gene (6 bases). The V gene's germline CDR1 is SEHNR and CDR2 FQNEAQ (reference sequence). This CDR3 comprises 14 residues. Trimming removed 4 bases from V and 2 bases from J, with 11 bases in between. This CDR3 is CASSWEGGNYGYTF. The CDR3 DNA is TGTGCCAGCAGCTGGGAAGGGGGAAACTATGGCTACACCTTC. Complete variable domain (other parts from reference TRBV7-9 and TRBJ1-2): DTGVSQNPRHKITKRGQNVTFRCDPISEHNRLYWYRQTLGQGPEFLTYFQNEAQLEKSRLLSDRFSAERPKGSFSTLEIQRTEQGDSAMYLCASSWEGGNYGYTFGSGTRLTVV.

This clone has just one count. This sequence joins TRBV29-1 and TRBJ2-1; D may be TRBD1 (6 bases). This CDR3 has 12 residues. Trimming pared 5 bases from V and 6 bases from J, leaving 11 bases between. The germline V gene has CDR1 SQVTM and CDR2 ANQGSEA. The CDR3 spells CSVKTGFNEQFF. The CDR3 nucleotides read TGCAGCGTTAAAACAGGGTTCAATGAGCAGTTCTTC.

The chain links TRBV5-1 to TRBJ2-7; 7 bases are a match to TRBD2. The CDR3 spans 16 residues. Germline V lookup: CDR1 SGHRS, CDR2 YFSETQ. J was trimmed by 0 bases and V by 4 bases; bases with no gene match: 10. The CDR3 loop reads CASSPGGAESSYEQYF. The CDR3 DNA reads as TGCGCCAGCAGCCCGGGGGGAGCGGAGAGCTCCTACGAGCAGTACTTC.

The V and J genes are TRBV7-9 and TRBJ2-7, with a weak D call TRBD2 (6 bases). V was shortened by 5 bases and J by 6 bases, with 14 bases between the two germline ends. This CDR3 contains 13 residues. Germline CDR1 is SEHNR and CDR2 is FQNEAQ (reference sequence). The CDR3 DNA follows: TGTGCCAGCAGCGCGGGGATGGGGGTCGAGCAGTACTTC. This codes for CASSAGMGVEQYF.

This chain links TRBV5-4 with TRBJ2-2; possibly TRBD1 for D (5 bases). Looked up from germline, CDR1 is SGHNT and CDR2 is YYREEE (reference sequence). This CDR3 spans 15 amino acids. V was cut by 0 bases and J by 2 bases, with 8 bases left in between. The CDR3 DNA follows: TGTGCCAGCAGCTTGGGGACACCCAACACCGGGGAGCTGTTTTTT. This translates into CASSLGTPNTGELFF.

V usage is TRBV14 and J usage is TRBJ1-4; no firm D call. V lost 4 bases and J 4 bases, leaving 7 bases between the germline ends. The CDR3 length is 13 residues. CDR1 is SGHDN and CDR2 is FVKESK in the germline V gene. This chain's CDR3 is CASSRTYNEKLFF. CDR3 DNA: TGTGCCAGCAGCCGAACATATAATGAAAAACTGTTTTTT.